One T cell receptor beta chain is described in this entry. The specificity of this receptor is unknown. Base qualities were left out, and no much larger clone turns up one base away. Healthy HIV-negative adults with no recently reported acute infections or vaccinations were included as donors. Every donor was a Caucasian adult residing in Nashville, Tennessee, USA. CD4+ T cells were enriched through magnetic negative selection, after which naive cells were positively selected on CD45RA and the remaining negative fraction served as the memory subset. After blood collection by leukapheresis, PBMCs were isolated using Ficoll-Histopaque density gradient centrifugation and then cryopreserved in the vapor phase of liquid nitrogen. Purity and quantity of every magnetically sorted T cell population were checked by analytical flow cytometry. From each sorted fraction, genomic DNA was isolated and quantified by UV absorbance on a Nanodrop 2000c.

The CDR3 holds 15 amino acids from the cysteine to the phenylalanine. Only the CDR3 part of the read is kept: 45 bases, read in frame from the first base. CDR1 and CDR2 are drawn from the germline V gene (reference sequence): MNHEY, SMNVEV. For this chain, trimming is 0 bases at the V end and 7 bases at the J end, and the number of junction bases without a gene match is 6. Using the deep immunoSEQ assay, TCR CDR3 regions were amplified from genomic DNA by multiplex PCR. Genomic DNA extracted from each cell subset was distributed evenly over all wells of several immunoSEQ 96-well plates, and each plate served as one replicate. For sorted subsets, roughly 200 ng of genomic DNA, equivalent to some 33,000 T cell genomes, went into each replicate PCR. Purified libraries were quantified with a Qubit 3.0 fluorometer, sized on a Bioanalyzer 2100, and re-quantified with the KAPA Library Quantification kit. Every immunoSEQ 96-well plate was sequenced on a separate single-read 150-cycle Illumina NextSeq 550 flow cell. On the study's bioinformatics: Because the immunoSEQ output included only junctional sequences and no quality scores, the filtering could not be the same as the filtering used for full-length reads. Sequences were annotated with PyIR, a Python wrapper for IgBLAST v1.9, using IMGT germline references to assign V/J genes and CDR3. Reads were removed for weak V/J assignments (E-value above 1e-6), missing CDR3, stop codons, out-of-frame junctions, or ambiguous translated residues. V3J clonotypes were defined as sequences sharing an identical inferred V gene, J gene, and CDR3 amino acid sequence. The percentage overlap between two repertoires was calculated by dividing the number of shared unique clonotypes by the size of the smaller repertoire. RTK rarefaction, the Chao1 estimator, and Recon v2.1 estimates of unobserved clonotypes were used to assess repertoire richness. For all TCRbeta clonotypes obtained by the gDNA method from a handful of donors, generation probabilities were computed with OLGA. In its TCRdb copy, this immuneACCESS table keeps in-frame sequences only and misses some clones. Where compared with another copy, unresolved V genes explain less than half of these, and the others have no known cause. V and J calls and clone size follow that table, whereas D and trimming were derived from the DNA. The sample table contains about 710,000 clones; only one count was recorded for 55% to 75% of them. Of the sample, over 1.5% is held by the ten largest clones.

The sample is drawn from a study of shared clonotypes between healthy human individuals (dated by TCRdb to the early 2020s). Regarding the research as a whole: The cohort comprised a couple of women and a few men aged 18 to 49 years. To estimate repertoire size and how much clonotype sharing occurs between individuals, the study deeply sequenced the blood TCR repertoires of five or six healthy adults. Different laboratories and diverse techniques were used to prepare libraries and sequence TCR repertoires, to increase sequencing depth and limit assay-specific biases. Per donor, three plates each were used for CD4 naive and CD4 memory, two for CD8 naive, and one for CD8 memory. Leukapheresis yielded between about 0.85 and 9.5 billion PBMCs per donor. What the research found in general, with its limitations: When four donors were compared, the shared fraction of clonotypes was roughly 4.8% for naive CD4, about 4% for naive CD8, roughly 2.5% for memory CD4, and roughly 0.4% for memory CD8. Pairwise subsampling indicated that sequencing depth was expected to affect the degree of clonotype sharing among donors. The genetic and exposure-history diversity represented was limited by the small number of donors. Larger estimated clonotype richness was generally found for naive subsets than for memory subsets. Higher generation probabilities were observed for clonotypes shared by all four sorted-subset donors than for non-shared clonotypes. Sampling was restricted to blood, and TCR repertoires in tissue are likely to differ from TCR repertoires in blood. Even with the large sequencing depth, rarefaction of the sorted-subset datasets indicated that sequencing was incomplete.

The sample taken for sequencing was memory CD4+ T cells sorted from blood. Taken with the paper, the label for cell subset or site translates to: CD45RA-negative fraction. The sequence links TRBV27 to TRBJ1-1; the central 9 bases match TRBD1. The TCR comes from a woman in her 30s in good health. The nucleotide sequence is TGTGCCAGCAGTTTATCGACAGGGGGTTTGAGTGAAGCTTTCTTT. This encodes CASSLSTGGLSEAFF.